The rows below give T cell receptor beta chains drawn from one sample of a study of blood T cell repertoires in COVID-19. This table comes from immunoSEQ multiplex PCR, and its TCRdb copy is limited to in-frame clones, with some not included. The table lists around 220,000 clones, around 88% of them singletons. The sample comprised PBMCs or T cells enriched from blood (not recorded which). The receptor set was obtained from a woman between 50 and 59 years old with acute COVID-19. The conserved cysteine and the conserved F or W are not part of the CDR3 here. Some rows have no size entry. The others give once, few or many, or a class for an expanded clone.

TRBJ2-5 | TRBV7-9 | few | ASTPGSQETQY
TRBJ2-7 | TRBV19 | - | ASTASPPSYEQY
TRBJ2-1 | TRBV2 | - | ASRLGAGQAYNEQF
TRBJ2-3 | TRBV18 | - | ASSPDYRSTDTQY
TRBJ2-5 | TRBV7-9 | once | ASSLAYEETQY
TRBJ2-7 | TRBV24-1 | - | ATRRQGDPYEQY
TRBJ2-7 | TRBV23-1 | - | ASSPTLRLAHLYEQY
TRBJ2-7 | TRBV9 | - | ASSASGSLSYEQY
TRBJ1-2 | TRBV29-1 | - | SVAGGEVNYGYT
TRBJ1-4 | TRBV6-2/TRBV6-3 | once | ASRPDRGRANEKLF
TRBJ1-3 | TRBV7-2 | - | ASSLALQVAGNTIY
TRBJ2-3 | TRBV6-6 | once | ASSLTGAGGDTQY
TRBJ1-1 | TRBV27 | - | ASSLRGRLRNTEAF
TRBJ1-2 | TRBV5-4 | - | ASSLNRGSNGYT
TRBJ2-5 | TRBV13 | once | ASSLSLREVSEGETQY
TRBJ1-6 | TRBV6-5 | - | ASSYGGPTYNSPLH
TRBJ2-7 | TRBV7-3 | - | ASSLTVHRGVEQY
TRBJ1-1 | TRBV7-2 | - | ASSLGARGRTEAF
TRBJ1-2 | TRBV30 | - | AWSVPTGGGYGYT
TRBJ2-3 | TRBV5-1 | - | ASSLGQGLWDTQY
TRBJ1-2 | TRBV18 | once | ASSPQGIHYGYT
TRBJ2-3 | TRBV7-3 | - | ASSSTGTPTDTQY
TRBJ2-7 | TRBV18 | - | ASHHNRETSGLSRT
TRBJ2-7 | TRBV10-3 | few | AISEADTPYEQY
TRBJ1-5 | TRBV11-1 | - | ASSLDSSNQPQH
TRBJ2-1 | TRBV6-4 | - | ASSAGLISYNEQF
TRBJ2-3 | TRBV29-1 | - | SVEDLAGPWTDTQY
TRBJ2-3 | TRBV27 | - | ASSPYGQGTDTQY
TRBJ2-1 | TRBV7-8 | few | ASSSSVLEQF
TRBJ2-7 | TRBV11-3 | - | ASSLHRDRNYEQY
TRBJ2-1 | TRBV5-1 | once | ASSPGSGFYNEQF
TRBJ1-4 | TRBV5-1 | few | ASSLNTATNEKLF
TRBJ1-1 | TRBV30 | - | AWSQVSNTEAF
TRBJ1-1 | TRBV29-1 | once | SVQEDVRENTEAF